This T cell receptor beta chain was profiled in a study of T cell changes during pregnancy in multiple sclerosis. Sequenced by immunoSEQ multiplex PCR; TCRdb stores in-frame clones only, minus some. This repertoire shows 17,000 or so clones, approximately 95% found once; its top ten account for 0.89%. The sequenced sample was peripheral blood, obtained in the third trimester of pregnancy. The origin of this receptor is a female donor with multiple sclerosis, enrolled in a pregnancy study.

The CDR3 reads CASSLSIGGPSYNEQFF. CDR3 in DNA: TGTGCCAGCAGCCTCAGCATCGGGGGTCCCTCCTACAATGAGCAGTTCTTC. The gene calls are TRBV7-2 and TRBJ2-1, with TRBD2 as a possible D gene (6 bases). Germline CDR1 and CDR2: SGHTA and FQGNSA. V was cut by 5 bases and J by 0 bases, with 17 bases left in between. The CDR3 loop spans 17 amino acids.